This T cell receptor beta chain was recovered during a study of cytomegalovirus exposure and HLA in healthy donors. PCR employed 60 Vbeta and 13 Jbeta primers. Method: immunoSEQ multiplex PCR; TCRdb's copy keeps in-frame clones and lacks some. The sample holds roughly 80,000 clones, approximately 66% seen once. This clone was detected only a few times. Its antigen is still unknown. One end of the junction is discordant with germline, which a read error may explain. Per the germline V gene, CDR1 is SSHAT and CDR2 is FNYEAQ (reference sequence). The CDR3 loop spans 13 amino acids. Study-wide results and caveats: Upon later analysis, TCR association rates were observed to vary by HLA locus, being highest for DRB1 and lowest for HLA-C.

The sample comprised PBMCs. The chain uses TRBV7-7 and TRBJ2-7, with D perhaps matching TRBD2 (6 bases). This receptor was obtained from a male donor in good health and CMV-seropositive. The CDR3 coding sequence is TGTGCTAGCAGCTTAGATAGCGGCGGGGAGCAGTACTTC. Protein: CASSLDSGGEQYF.